The 28 T cell receptor beta chains reported below all come from one sample, sequenced in a study of vaccination and CD4 T cells after COVID-19. Treatment of the sample: approximately 9-day PBMC culture with coronavirus spike peptide pools or control peptides (ViraFEST assay). No antigens are known for them. The study sequenced cultured CD4+ T cell DNA using the Oncomine TCR Beta short-read assay. TCRdb reprocessed the PCR reads with MiXCR, giving one entry per CDR3 protein. The data show 10,000 to 11,000 distinct CDR3 sequences, approximately 57% seen once. Material: CD4+ T cells from blood, cultured in vitro. The origin of the receptors is a human donor who had recovered from COVID-19.

This clonotype has only one observation. This chain links TRBV11-3 with TRBJ1-2; tentatively, D is TRBD1 (5 bases). V was trimmed by 1 base and J by 4 bases, leaving 16 bases between them. This CDR3 comprises 16 residues. Germline V gene sequence: CDR1 SGHNT, CDR2 YENEEA. CDR3 sequence (DNA): TGTGCCAGCAGCTTAGCCACCTCCCGGGGCTCCTATGGCTACACCTTC. It is translated as CASSLATSRGSYGYTF.

The rearrangement uses TRBV2 and TRBJ2-5; D not resolved. Germline V gene data show CDR1 as SNHLY and CDR2 as FYNNEI. CDR3 length: 14 amino acids. Trimming removed 3 bases from V and 3 bases from J, with 11 bases in between. This CDR3 is CASSDSLVKETQYF. The CDR3 bases are TGTGCCAGCAGTGACTCTTTGGTCAAAGAGACCCAGTACTTC.

The rearrangement links TRBV20-1 to TRBJ1-5; D uncertain. Germline V CDR1 and CDR2: DFQATT, SNEGSKA (reference sequence). The CDR3 totals 12 residues. Trimming cost V 5 bases and J 6 bases, with 11 bases left between them. In DNA form, the CDR3 reads TGCAGTGCTTCGGATGGGAGTCAGCCCCAGCATTTT. Its protein product is CSASDGSQPQHF.

The rearrangement joins TRBV15 to TRBJ2-3, with D perhaps given as TRBD1 or TRBD2 (5 bases each). CDR1 and CDR2 (germline): LNHNV, YYDKDF (reference sequence). This CDR3 contains 14 residues. With 0 bases removed from V and 3 bases from J, the gap between germline ends came to 7 bases. As DNA, the CDR3 is TGTGCCACCAGCAGAGATGAGGGGACAGATACGCAGTATTTT. This sequence encodes CATSRDEGTDTQYF.

V gene TRBV6-5 combines with J gene TRBJ1-3, with D unresolved. This CDR3 is 16 amino acids long. Trimming stripped 2 bases from V and 0 bases from J, with 11 bases between. Germline CDR1 reads MNHEY; CDR2 reads SVGAGI. DNA of the CDR3: TGTGCCAGCAGTTACGGGCAGGCCGACTCTGGAAACACCATATATTTT. Protein sequence: CASSYGQADSGNTIYF.

The rearrangement uses TRBV20-1 and TRBJ2-7, with TRBD1 as a possible D gene (6 bases). The CDR3 totals 15 residues. From germline, CDR1 is DFQATT and CDR2 SNEGSKA (reference sequence). The germline V and J ends were trimmed by 0 bases and 1 base, with 13 bases remaining between them. CDR3 bases: TGCAGTGCTAGAGATTGGTCAGGGGTGTCCTACGAGCAGTACTTC. It specifies CSARDWSGVSYEQYF.

This chain joins TRBV20-1 and TRBJ2-7, with a weak D call TRBD1 (6 bases). Germline CDR1 is DFQATT and CDR2 is SNEGSKA (reference sequence). This CDR3 spans 12 amino acids. V lost 6 bases, J lost 4 bases, and 13 bases lay in between. CDR3 sequence (DNA): TGCAGTGCCGAGGGGGTAGCTTACGAGCAGTACTTC. Encoded protein: CSAEGVAYEQYF.

The chain has TRBV7-9 and TRBJ2-1; a weak D match, TRBD1 (5 bases). This CDR3 is built from 12 residues. The V and J ends lost 6 bases and 4 bases respectively, with 7 bases between them. Germline loops: CDR1 SEHNR, CDR2 FQNEAQ (reference sequence). CDR3 amino acids: CASSGAYNEQFF. CDR3 in DNA: TGTGCCAGCAGTGGGGCTTACAATGAGCAGTTCTTC.

The chain couples TRBV4-3 to TRBJ1-6; perhaps TRBD1 as D (5 bases). This CDR3 region has 15 residues. V was trimmed by 0 bases and J by 9 bases, leaving 12 bases between them. The germline CDR1 and CDR2 sequences are LGHNA and YSLEER. In nucleotides, the CDR3 is TGCGCCAGCAGCCAAGAATTGCAGGGTTTTTCACCCCTCCACTTT. Amino acid sequence: CASSQELQGFSPLHF.

CDR3 nucleotides: TGTGCCAGCAGCCTCTATCCTGGTTATCCGGATCAGCCCCAGCATTTT. It is translated as CASSLYPGYPDQPQHF. The chain has TRBV6-1 and TRBJ1-5, with no clear D. This CDR3 has 16 residues. Germline values: CDR1 MNHNS, CDR2 SASEGT. V was cut by 6 bases and J by 5 bases, with 20 bases left in between.

The sample holds one count of this clonotype. CDR3 DNA sequence: TGTGCCAGTAGTCGGGTCGCGGGCCCGACTGAAGCTTTCTTT. It is translated as CASSRVAGPTEAFF. The chain couples TRBV19 to TRBJ1-1; no clear D gene. This CDR3 comprises 14 residues. The V end lost 5 bases, the J end lost 5 bases, and 15 bases lay between the germline ends. Germline CDR1 is LNHDA and CDR2 is SQIVND (reference sequence).

The sample holds one count of this clonotype. The rearrangement uses TRBV10-3 and TRBJ2-6, with D unresolved. Trimming pared 11 bases from V and 1 base from J, leaving 18 bases between. The CDR3 totals 16 residues. Germline CDR1 is ENHRY and CDR2 is SYGVKD. CDR3 sequence reads: CAVPGPPSSGANVLTF. The CDR3 DNA follows: TGTGCCGTCCCGGGTCCTCCCTCTTCTGGGGCCAACGTCCTGACTTTC.

This sequence joins TRBV7-6 and TRBJ1-6, with 8 bases aligning to TRBD1. CDR1 and CDR2 (germline): SGHVS, FNYEAQ. The CDR3 is made up of 14 amino acids. Losses at the gene ends were 5 bases for V and 9 bases for J; bases not matched to a gene: 6. In DNA, the CDR3 is TGTGCCAGCAGCCTGGACAGGGTTAGTTCACCCCTCCACTTT. Protein sequence: CASSLDRVSSPLHF. Filled out from reference TRBV7-6 and TRBJ1-6, the complete variable domain reads GAGVSQSPRYKVTKRGQDVALRCDPISGHVSLYWYRQALGQGPEFLTYFNYEAQQDKSGLPNDRFSAERPEGSISTLTIQRTEQRDSAMYRCASSLDRVSSPLHFGNGTRLTVT.

The chain recombines TRBV12-3 or TRBV12-4 with TRBJ1-5; D gene uncertain. Trimming left V 5 bases short and J 0 bases short, with 5 bases between. This CDR3 comprises 13 residues. The CDR3 reads CASSAYSNQPQHF. As DNA, the CDR3 is TGTGCCAGCAGTGCCTATAGCAATCAGCCCCAGCATTTT.

The rearrangement links TRBV5-4 to TRBJ2-5; D is uncertain. The V gene lost 4 bases and the J gene lost 5 bases, with 15 bases spanning the gap. The germline V gene has CDR1 SGHNT and CDR2 YYREEE (reference sequence). The CDR3 has 14 residues. The CDR3 bases are TGTGCCAGCAGCCCCCCAGAGTCACGGGAGACCCAGTACTTC. Translation gives CASSPPESRETQYF.

V gene TRBV5-1 combines with J gene TRBJ1-1; tentative D call: TRBD1 (5 bases). The V gene's germline CDR1 is SGHRS and CDR2 YFSETQ. The CDR3 spans 14 residues. Trimming removed 0 bases at V and 6 bases at J, with 12 bases between. The CDR3 loop reads CASSLEGGDAEAFF. The CDR3, as DNA: TGCGCCAGCAGCTTGGAGGGAGGGGATGCTGAAGCTTTCTTT.

Note on this clonotype: A read error may account for a junction end that differs from germline. The rearrangement uses TRBV15 and TRBJ2-7; D gene uncertain. CDR1 LNHNV and CDR2 YYDKDF come from the germline V gene (reference sequence). This CDR3 is built from 12 residues. The CDR3 sequence is CATSRDSYEQYF. CDR3 nucleotides: TGTGCCACCAGCCGAGACTCCTACGAGCAGTACTTC. The full variable domain, in which reference TRBV15 and TRBJ2-7 provide the parts outside the CDR3, is DAMVIQNPRYQVTQFGKPVTLSCSQTLNHNVMYWYQQKSSQAPKLLFHYYDKDFNNEADTPDNFQSRRPNTSFCFLDIRSPGLGDTAMYLCATSRDSYEQYFGPGTRLTVT.

This chain joins TRBV27 and TRBJ2-7, with D maybe TRBD1 (6 bases). The CDR3 is 13 residues long. The V end was cut by 5 bases, the J end by 3 bases, with 11 bases between. Germline loops: CDR1 MNHEY, CDR2 SMNVEV (reference sequence). DNA for the CDR3: TGTGCCAGCAGTCAACAGGGTGTCTACGAGCAGTACTTC. Its translation is CASSQQGVYEQYF.

V usage is TRBV25-1 and J usage is TRBJ2-5; no clear D. In germline, CDR1 is MGHDK, CDR2 SYGVNS. Trimming took off 3 bases at V and 0 bases at J, with 17 bases between the two ends. This CDR3 spans 17 amino acids. The CDR3 protein is CASSDFWDPKYQETQYF. The DNA for the CDR3 is TGTGCCAGCAGTGACTTCTGGGATCCGAAGTACCAAGAGACCCAGTACTTC.

The rearrangement links TRBV20-1 to TRBJ1-6; the D gene is possibly TRBD1 (5 bases). Germline values: CDR1 DFQATT, CDR2 SNEGSKA (reference sequence). V dropped 1 base and J dropped 5 bases, with 9 bases sitting between them. The CDR3 contains 14 residues. The CDR3 region has the DNA TGCAGTGCTAGAGTCGACAGTAATAATTCACCCCTCCACTTT. This translates into CSARVDSNNSPLHF.

V usage is TRBV6-1 and J usage is TRBJ2-7; D is perhaps TRBD1 or TRBD2 (5 bases each). The V gene lost 7 bases and the J gene lost 2 bases, with 15 bases spanning the gap. The length of the CDR3 is 14 residues. Germline V gene data show CDR1 as MNHNS and CDR2 as SASEGT. CDR3 sequence: CASKNGQGPYEQYF. The CDR3 DNA sequence: TGTGCCAGCAAAAACGGCCAGGGACCCTACGAGCAGTACTTC.

This chain connects TRBV7-2 to TRBJ2-1, with D hard to call. There are 15 residues in the CDR3. Trimming took 0 bases from V and 0 from J, leaving 6 bases between them. Looked up from germline, CDR1 is SGHTA and CDR2 is FQGNSA. The CDR3 spells CASSLAVSSYNEQFF. In DNA form, the CDR3 reads TGTGCCAGCAGCTTAGCGGTGAGCTCCTACAATGAGCAGTTCTTC.

Of note for this clonotype: A read error may account for a junction end that differs from germline. This chain joins TRBV19 and TRBJ2-1; the D gene is possibly TRBD2 (5 bases). Germline V gene sequence: CDR1 LNHDA, CDR2 SQIVND (reference sequence). There are 12 residues in the CDR3. The CDR3 reads CASSIGSRTPVF. The CDR3 DNA is TGTGCCAGTAGTATTGGGAGCAGAACTCCGGTCTTC.

The chain is built from TRBV7-2 and TRBJ2-1, with TRBD2 matching 14 bases. Germline values: CDR1 SGHTA, CDR2 FQGNSA. The CDR3 has 19 amino acids. V gave up 5 bases and J gave up 0 bases; unmatched junction bases: 9. The CDR3 DNA reads as TGTGCCAGCAGCCCTAAGGGACTAGCGGGAGCCAGCTCCTACAATGAGCAGTTCTTC. Its translation is CASSPKGLAGASSYNEQFF.

The J gene is TRBJ1-2, the V gene TRBV9, with TRBD1 identical over 7 bases. Germline lookup yields CDR1 SGDLS and CDR2 YYNGEE. The junction had 0 bases not matched to a gene; V was cut back by 1 base and J by 0 bases. The CDR3 covers 14 residues. CDR3 coding DNA: TGTGCCAGCAGCGTACAGGGGGCTAACTATGGCTACACCTTC. Residues: CASSVQGANYGYTF.

J is TRBJ2-3 and V is TRBV4-2; D might be TRBD1 (5 bases). This CDR3 region has 16 residues. Germline V lookup: CDR1 LGHNA, CDR2 YNFKEQ. V shed 4 bases and J shed 2 bases, with 16 bases lying between them. In nucleotides, the CDR3 is TGTGCCAGCAGCCCGGTAGGTCAGGGCGACACAGATACGCAGTATTTT. Translation: CASSPVGQGDTDTQYF.

The V gene is TRBV6-1, the J gene TRBJ1-2; 9 bases map to TRBD1. Per germline, CDR1 MNHNS and CDR2 SASEGT. J was trimmed by 4 bases and V by 7 bases; bases with no gene match: 7. This CDR3 comprises 14 residues. The CDR3 reads CASNSDRGFYGYTF. The CDR3 coding sequence is TGTGCCAGCAACAGCGACAGGGGGTTCTATGGCTACACCTTC.

In DNA, the CDR3 is TGTGCCAGCAGCACTTCTGGCTACGAGCAGTACTTC. Its protein is CASSTSGYEQYF. The chain joins TRBV6-2 or TRBV6-3 to TRBJ2-7; unclear D gene. V lost 6 bases and J lost 3, with 9 bases in between. Germline loops: CDR1 MNHEY, CDR2 SVGEGT. The CDR3 runs 12 residues.